The next 20 T cell receptor beta chains were all read from a single sample in a study of PD-1 blockade in classical Hodgkin lymphoma (dated by TCRdb to about 2020). Library construction relied on the immunoSEQ multiplex PCR assay. This is the immuneACCESS table as TCRdb keeps it, with only in-frame sequences that have V and J called. A part of the clones is gone; compared with another copy, unresolved V genes explain less than half, and the rest is unexplained. The sample table shows 90,000 or so clones, and about three quarters are seen once. Approximately 9% of the sample lies in the top ten. The time point tag for this specimen amounts to: cycle 4 day 1 (C4D1), after more than five weeks of nivolumab. Every trial patient had relapsed following autologous stem cell transplantation, and prior brentuximab vedotin exposure was what differed among cohorts A, B and C. Sequences were derived from peripheral blood mononuclear cells (PBMCs), sampled before the fourth cycle of nivolumab. The receptors come from a human donor with classical Hodgkin lymphoma.

This clone occurred once. This chain connects TRBV7-2 to TRBJ1-1, with D maybe TRBD1 (5 bases). The CDR3 loop spans 13 amino acids. Germline-derived CDR1 and CDR2 are SGHTA and FQGNSA. The ends were cut back, 1 base at V and 11 bases at J, with 14 bases in the middle. CDR3 in amino acids: CASSLELQGQAFF. As DNA, the CDR3 is TGTGCCAGCAGCTTAGAGTTGCAGGGCCAGGCTTTCTTT.

The J gene is TRBJ2-1, the V gene TRBV27; TRBD2 matches at 8 bases. Germline CDR1 is MNHEY and CDR2 is SMNVEV (reference sequence). V lost 6 bases and J lost 10; bases outside the gene matches: 14. The CDR3 is 15 residues long. The CDR3 region is CASRVLAVVPGEQFF. The CDR3, as DNA: TGTGCCAGCAGGGTACTAGCGGTGGTCCCTGGCGAGCAGTTCTTC.

The V and J genes are TRBV5-6 and TRBJ2-5, with TRBD1 matching 11 bases. The CDR3 is 14 amino acids. CDR1 and CDR2 (germline): SGHDT, YYEEEE. Germline trimming cut 4 bases from V and 5 bases from J; bases unmatched to any gene: 4. CDR3: CASSGQGAGETQYF. As DNA, the CDR3 is TGTGCCAGCAGCGGACAGGGGGCCGGGGAGACCCAGTACTTC.

Regarding this clone: The junction does not match germline at one end; this may be a read error. The chain combines TRBV11-2 with TRBJ1-2; D not resolved. The CDR3 totals 17 residues. Per the germline V gene, CDR1 is SGHAT and CDR2 is FQNNGV. CDR3 sequence: CASSLRSISGGGYGYAF. CDR3 in DNA: TGTGCCAGCAGCTTAAGGAGTATCTCCGGAGGTGGCTATGGCTACGCCTTC.

This clone has only a few counts. V gene TRBV11-1 combines with J gene TRBJ1-4, with no clear D. From germline, CDR1 is SGHAT and CDR2 FQDESV (reference sequence). V was shortened by 5 bases and J by 5 bases, with 12 bases between the two germline ends. The CDR3 contains 14 residues. DNA for the CDR3: TGTGCCAGCAGCCCGGGCCTTCGAAATGAAAAACTGTTTTTT. This codes for CASSPGLRNEKLFF.

This chain connects TRBV19 to TRBJ2-1; 11 bases line up with TRBD2. Germline trimming cut 3 bases from V and 10 bases from J; bases unmatched to any gene: 8. Germline V lookup: CDR1 LNHDA, CDR2 SQIVND (reference sequence). The CDR3 covers 15 residues. CDR3 nucleotides: TGTGCCAGTAGTATTAGCGGGAGGGGGGGCGGAGAGCAGTTCTTC. Encoded protein: CASSISGRGGGEQFF. Filled out from reference TRBV19 and TRBJ2-1, the complete variable domain reads DGGITQSPKYLFRKEGQNVTLSCEQNLNHDAMYWYRQDPGQGLRLIYYSQIVNDFQKGDIAEGYSVSREKKESFPLTVTSAQKNPTAFYLCASSISGRGGGEQFFGPGTRLTVL.

The chain joins TRBV6-5 to TRBJ1-2; perhaps TRBD1 as D (6 bases). The V and J ends lost 3 bases and 3 bases respectively, with 8 bases between them. The length of the CDR3 is 13 residues. CDR1 MNHEY and CDR2 SVGAGI come from the germline V gene. The CDR3 bases are TGTGCCAGCAGTTATGGGGGGCACTATGGCTACACCTTC. The encoded protein is CASSYGGHYGYTF.

The chain uses TRBV7-9 and TRBJ2-3; D not resolved. Germline values: CDR1 SEHNR, CDR2 FQNEAQ (reference sequence). The CDR3 is made up of 13 amino acids. Trimming removed 7 bases at V and 6 bases at J, with 14 bases between. Here the CDR3 reads CASKATQADTQYF. DNA for the CDR3: TGTGCCAGCAAAGCGACCCAGGCGGATACGCAGTATTTT.

This rearrangement joins TRBV5-1 to TRBJ2-1; D perhaps matches TRBD2 (6 bases). This CDR3 is built from 14 residues. The V and J ends lost 4 bases and 6 bases respectively, with 14 bases between them. CDR1 is SGHRS and CDR2 is YFSETQ in the germline V gene. The CDR3 nucleotides read TGCGCCAGCAGCGGGCCGGGACTCCTCAATGAGCAGTTCTTC. Encoded protein: CASSGPGLLNEQFF.

V usage is TRBV7-2 and J usage is TRBJ2-1; perhaps TRBD1 as D (6 bases). Germline V gene data show CDR1 as SGHTA and CDR2 as FQGNSA. The germline V and J ends were trimmed by 4 bases and 2 bases, with 18 bases remaining between them. The CDR3 is 17 residues long. In DNA, the CDR3 is TGTGCCAGCAGCTCCTGGGGCCACAGGGCCCCCTACAATGAGCAGTTCTTC. Translating it yields CASSSWGHRAPYNEQFF.

This clone was recorded a few times. The CDR3 DNA sequence: TGTGCCACCCGCCCCCCAGGGGTGTATCAGCCCCAGCATTTT. It yields the protein CATRPPGVYQPQHF. The gene calls are TRBV19 and TRBJ1-5; D is possibly TRBD1 (6 bases). Trimming left V 10 bases short and J 5 bases short, with 18 bases between. Germline V gene lookup returns CDR1 LNHDA and CDR2 SQIVND (reference sequence). This CDR3 has 14 amino acids.

The chain uses TRBV11-2 and TRBJ2-1, with D maybe TRBD2 (6 bases). This CDR3 is built from 17 residues. Germline CDR1 reads SGHAT; CDR2 reads FQNNGV. V shed 7 bases and J shed 0 bases, with 19 bases lying between them. CDR3 in DNA: TGTGCCAGCAACAACCGACTAGGGCGGAGCTCCTACAATGAGCAGTTCTTC. As protein: CASNNRLGRSSYNEQFF.

This clone has only one observation. The gene calls are TRBV28 and TRBJ2-3; no clear D gene. Germline lookup yields CDR1 MDHEN and CDR2 SYDVKM. The CDR3 extends over 11 amino acids. Trimming removed 6 bases at V and 4 bases at J, with 5 bases between. This chain's CDR3 is CASSLPDTQYF. CDR3 sequence (DNA): TGTGCCAGCAGCCTCCCAGATACGCAGTATTTT. The entire variable domain, with the rest obtained from reference TRBV28 and TRBJ2-3, is as follows: DVKVTQSSRYLVKRTGEKVFLECVQDMDHENMFWYRQDPGLGLRLIYFSYDVKMKEKGDIPEGYSVSREKKERFSLILESASTNQTSMYLCASSLPDTQYFGPGTRLTVL.

The chain carries TRBV11-3 and TRBJ1-3; D remains ambiguous. Germline CDR1 SGHNT, CDR2 YENEEA. Trimming shortened V by 5 bases and J by 0 bases, and 5 bases separated the two germline ends. The CDR3 is 13 amino acids. Written as DNA, the CDR3 is TGTGCCAGCAGCCTTACCTCTGGAAACACCATATATTTT. Its protein is CASSLTSGNTIYF. The whole variable domain, remainder taken from reference TRBV11-3 and TRBJ1-3, is EAGVVQSPRYKIIEKKQPVAFWCNPISGHNTLYWYLQNLGQGPELLIRYENEEAVDDSQLPKDRFSAERLKGVDSTLKIQPAELGDSAVYLCASSLTSGNTIYFGEGSWLTVV.

This clone showed up just once. V and J are TRBV11-3 and TRBJ1-1; tentatively, D is TRBD1 (6 bases). V lost 4 bases and J lost 4, with 10 bases in between. CDR1 is SGHNT and CDR2 is YENEEA in the germline V gene. This CDR3 is 13 amino acids long. This CDR3 is CASSYTGSTEAFF. The CDR3 DNA reads as TGTGCCAGCAGCTACACAGGGTCCACTGAAGCTTTCTTT.

The chain is built from TRBV7-9 and TRBJ2-5; 12 nucleotides align to TRBD2. CDR1 and CDR2 from the germline V gene are SEHNR and FQNEAQ (reference sequence). The CDR3 is 14 residues long. V lost 4 bases and J lost 4; bases outside the gene matches: 1. The CDR3: CASSWGLAGETQYF. The CDR3 nucleotides are TGTGCCAGCAGCTGGGGACTAGCGGGAGAGACCCAGTACTTC.

Only one count was recorded for this clone. The chain employs TRBV5-6 and TRBJ2-7; tentative D call: TRBD2 (6 bases). V dropped 8 bases and J dropped 9 bases, with 36 bases sitting between them. Germline CDR1 SGHDT, CDR2 YYEEEE. This CDR3 contains 18 residues. CDR3 protein: CARIPHEPTPDYQRAQYF. Here the CDR3 DNA reads TGTGCCAGAATTCCCCACGAACCCACCCCGGACTATCAACGGGCGCAGTACTTC.

The chain links TRBV11-2 to TRBJ2-7, with D perhaps TRBD2 (6 bases). Germline-derived CDR1 and CDR2 are SGHAT and FQNNGV. The CDR3 loop spans 15 amino acids. Between the trimmed V and J ends, which lost 1 base and 4 bases, there was a span of 14 bases. CDR3 coding DNA: TGTGCCAGCAGCTTAGTGGCGGGGTTAGGGTACGAGCAGTACTTC. Its translation is CASSLVAGLGYEQYF.

V is TRBV27 and J is TRBJ1-5, with D uncertain. V lost 2 bases to trimming and J lost 5 bases, with 10 bases between them. CDR1 MNHEY and CDR2 SMNVEV come from the germline V gene (reference sequence). The CDR3 extends over 14 amino acids. The CDR3 loop is CASSLEGPHQPQHF. In DNA form, the CDR3 reads TGTGCCAGCAGTTTAGAGGGTCCCCATCAGCCCCAGCATTTT.

The CDR3 reads CASSSPVGGPSYEQYF. Written as DNA, the CDR3 is TGTGCCAGCAGCTCCCCGGTGGGGGGACCCAGCTACGAGCAGTACTTC. The rearrangement joins TRBV7-2 to TRBJ2-7; the D gene is possibly TRBD2 (6 bases). The CDR3 runs to 16 residues. V was pared by 4 bases and J by 3 bases, with 19 bases between. Per the germline V gene, CDR1 is SGHTA and CDR2 is FQGNSA.